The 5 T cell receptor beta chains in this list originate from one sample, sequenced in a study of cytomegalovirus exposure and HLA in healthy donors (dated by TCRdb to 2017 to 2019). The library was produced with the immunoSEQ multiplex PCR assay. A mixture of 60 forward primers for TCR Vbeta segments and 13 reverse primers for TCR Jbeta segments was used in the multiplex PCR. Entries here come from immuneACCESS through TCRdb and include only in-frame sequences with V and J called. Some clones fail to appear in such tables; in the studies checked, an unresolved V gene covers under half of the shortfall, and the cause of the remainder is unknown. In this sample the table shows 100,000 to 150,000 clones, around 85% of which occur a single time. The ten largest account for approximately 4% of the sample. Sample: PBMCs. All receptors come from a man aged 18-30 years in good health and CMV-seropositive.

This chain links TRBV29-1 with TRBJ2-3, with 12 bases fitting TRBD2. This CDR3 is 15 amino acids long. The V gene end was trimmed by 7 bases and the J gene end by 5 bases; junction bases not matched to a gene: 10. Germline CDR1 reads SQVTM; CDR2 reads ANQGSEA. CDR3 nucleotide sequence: TGCAGCGCTGGAGGACTAGCGGGGACGATAGATACGCAGTATTTT. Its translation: CSAGGLAGTIDTQYF.

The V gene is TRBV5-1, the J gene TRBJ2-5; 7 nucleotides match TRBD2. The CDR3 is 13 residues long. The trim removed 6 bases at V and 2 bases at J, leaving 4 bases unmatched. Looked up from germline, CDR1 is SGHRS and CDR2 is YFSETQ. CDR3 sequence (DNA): TGCGCCAGCACCTGGGAGGGTCAAGAGACCCAGTACTTC. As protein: CASTWEGQETQYF.

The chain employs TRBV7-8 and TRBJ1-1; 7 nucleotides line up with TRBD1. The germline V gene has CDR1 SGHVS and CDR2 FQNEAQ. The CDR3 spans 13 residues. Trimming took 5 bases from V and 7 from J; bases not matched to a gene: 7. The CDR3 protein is CASSLGTASEAFF. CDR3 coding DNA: TGTGCCAGCAGCCTGGGGACAGCCAGTGAAGCTTTCTTT.

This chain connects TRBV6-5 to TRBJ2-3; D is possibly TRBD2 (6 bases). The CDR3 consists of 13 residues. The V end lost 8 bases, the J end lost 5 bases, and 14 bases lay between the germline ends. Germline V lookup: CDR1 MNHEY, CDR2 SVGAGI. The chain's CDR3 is CASGTGTLDTQYF. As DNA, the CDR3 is TGTGCCAGCGGGACTGGGACCTTAGATACGCAGTATTTT.

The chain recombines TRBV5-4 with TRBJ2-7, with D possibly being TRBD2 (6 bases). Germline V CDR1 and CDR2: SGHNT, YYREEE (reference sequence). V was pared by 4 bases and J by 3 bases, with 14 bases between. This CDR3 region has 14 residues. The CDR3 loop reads CASSTAEGSYEQYF. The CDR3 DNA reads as TGTGCCAGCAGCACGGCGGAGGGTAGCTACGAGCAGTACTTC. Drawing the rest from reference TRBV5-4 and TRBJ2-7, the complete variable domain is ETGVTQSPTHLIKTRGQQVTLRCSSQSGHNTVSWYQQALGQGPQFIFQYYREEENGRGNFPPRFSGLQFPNYSSELNVNALELDDSALYLCASSTAEGSYEQYFGPGTRLTVT.